This T cell receptor (beta chain) appears in the sequencing data of a study of early T cells in non-severe SARS-CoV-2 infection. Regarding this clonotype: What it recognizes is unknown.

The CDR3 is 14 residues long. Germline CDR1 reads DFQATT; CDR2 reads SNEGSKA (reference sequence). TCRdb re-analysed the 5' RACE reads in MiXCR, keeping a single row per CDR3 protein. In the table there are 65,000 to 95,000 distinct CDR3 sequences, around 8.7% of which are singletons. Study-level results: Anti-spike CD8 specificities were favored by VDJdb matching, whose results missed private and CD4 specificities.

The chain joins TRBV20-1 to TRBJ2-3, with D tentatively TRBD2 (6 bases). The source is an adult who was a healthcare worker with PCR-confirmed SARS-CoV-2 infection or an uninfected control (not recorded which). Sequenced material: whole blood. CDR3 nucleotide sequence: TGCAGCACCAGCGCTAGCGTCAACACAGATACGCAGTATTTT. Amino acids: CSTSASVNTDTQYF.